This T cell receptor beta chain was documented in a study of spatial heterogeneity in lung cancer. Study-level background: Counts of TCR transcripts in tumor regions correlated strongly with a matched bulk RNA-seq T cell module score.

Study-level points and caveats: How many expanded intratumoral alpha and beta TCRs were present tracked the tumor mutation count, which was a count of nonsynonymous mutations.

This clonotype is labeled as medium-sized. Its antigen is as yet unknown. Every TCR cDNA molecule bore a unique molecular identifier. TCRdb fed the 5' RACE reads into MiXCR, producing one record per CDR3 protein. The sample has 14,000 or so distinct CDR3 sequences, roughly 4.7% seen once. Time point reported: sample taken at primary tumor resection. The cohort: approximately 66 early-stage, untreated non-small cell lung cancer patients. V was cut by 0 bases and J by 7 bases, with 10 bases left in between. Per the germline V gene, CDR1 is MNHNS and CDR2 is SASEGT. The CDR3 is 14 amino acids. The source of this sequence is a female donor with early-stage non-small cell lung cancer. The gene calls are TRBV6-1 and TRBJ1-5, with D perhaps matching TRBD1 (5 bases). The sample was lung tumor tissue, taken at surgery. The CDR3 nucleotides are TGTGCCAGCAGTGAAGCGAGGGGATGGCAGCCCCAGCATTTT. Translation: CASSEARGWQPQHF.